These 4 T cell receptor beta chains were all obtained from the same sample, sequenced in a study of cytomegalovirus exposure and HLA in healthy donors. PCR employed 60 Vbeta and 13 Jbeta primers. Data came from immunoSEQ multiplex PCR; TCRdb stores just in-frame clones and leaves some out. The sample shows around 150,000 clones, around 90% of them seen only once. The sequenced material came from PBMCs. The receptors here all came from a woman aged 30 to 39 in good health and CMV-seronegative.

The chain links TRBV7-8 to TRBJ2-3, with a tentative D call TRBD1 (5 bases). The CDR3 has 14 amino acids. CDR1 is SGHVS, CDR2 FQNEAQ, per germline. Trimming left V 6 bases short and J 7 bases short, with 17 bases between. In nucleotides, the CDR3 is TGTGCCAGCAGTGGGCGCGACAGAACGAATACGCAGTATTTT. Its translation: CASSGRDRTNTQYF.

The chain carries TRBV11-2 and TRBJ2-6; the D gene is possibly TRBD1 (6 bases). The CDR3 is 17 residues long. Trimming took off 5 bases at V and 0 bases at J, with 14 bases between the two ends. Germline V CDR1 and CDR2: SGHAT, FQNNGV. The CDR3 DNA is TGTGCCAGCAGCCCAGGGGTTCTCAACTCTGGGGCCAACGTCCTGACTTTC. Protein sequence: CASSPGVLNSGANVLTF.

This clone was counted only a few times. V is TRBV4-2 and J is TRBJ1-1; D gene ambiguous. V lost 1 base and J 4 bases, leaving 7 bases between the germline ends. The CDR3 sequence is 13 residues long. Germline assignment: CDR1 LGHNA and CDR2 YNFKEQ. The CDR3 DNA reads as TGTGCCAGCAGCCAAGTAGGAGGCACTGAAGCTTTCTTT. It encodes CASSQVGGTEAFF.

A single count supports this clone. The CDR3 region has the DNA TGCGCCAGCAGCTCCGGTTCCACTGAAGCTTTCTTT. It codes for CASSSGSTEAFF. The J gene is TRBJ1-1, the V gene TRBV5-1; no clear D gene. V lost 3 bases, J lost 4 bases, and 7 bases lay in between. The CDR3 contains 12 residues. Germline assignment: CDR1 SGHRS and CDR2 YFSETQ.